The T cell receptor beta chain described here comes from a study of tumour-infiltrating T cells in Burkitt lymphoma. On the study more broadly: Overall and progression-free survival were predicted by productive clonality.

The V and J ends lost 0 bases and 4 bases respectively, with 16 bases between them. The CDR3 totals 16 residues. From germline, CDR1 is SGHTA and CDR2 FQGNSA. Some clones are missing from TCRdb's copy, which holds only in-frame ones; the method was immunoSEQ multiplex PCR. The table lists 1,500 or so clones, about 41% of them singletons. The sequence was obtained from a human donor with Burkitt lymphoma. The material sequenced was tumor tissue. The V and J genes are TRBV7-2 and TRBJ2-7; no clear D. The CDR3: CASSLAKGPPEYEQYF. CDR3 nucleotides: TGTGCCAGCAGCTTAGCGAAGGGCCCCCCTGAATACGAGCAGTACTTC.